The 27 T cell receptor beta chains below all came from one sample that was sequenced in a study of blood T cells in healthy people across ages. Primers used in a second PCR of about 7 to 12 cycles were a sample-barcoded 5' primer and a J-beta primer mix. TCRdb itself ran the 5' RACE reads through MiXCR, one entry per CDR3 protein. The sample lists roughly 800,000 distinct CDR3 sequences, nearly 60% occurring once. What was sequenced was blood. The origin of the receptors is a man between 25 and 39 years old in good health.

With respect to this clonotype: A junction end diverges from the germline sequence, so it may reflect a read error. The rearrangement links TRBV4-3 to TRBJ2-1; D is possibly TRBD2 (5 bases). This CDR3 is built from 14 residues. CDR1 LGHNA and CDR2 YSLEER come from the germline V gene. CDR3: CASSQDSVYNEQFF. Here the CDR3 DNA reads TGCGCTAGCAGCCAAGATAGCGTTTACAATGAGCAGTTCTTC.

This chain connects TRBV11-1 to TRBJ2-5; 9 bases line up with TRBD2. V was clipped by 5 bases and J by 5 bases; unmatched bases: 12. This CDR3 region has 16 residues. Germline loops: CDR1 SGHAT, CDR2 FQDESV (reference sequence). CDR3 amino acids: CASSPAGTSLIETQYF. The CDR3 region has the DNA TGTGCCAGCAGCCCAGCCGGGACTAGCCTAATCGAGACCCAGTACTTC.

The rearrangement joins TRBV9 to TRBJ2-1, with 11 bases lining up with TRBD2. V lost 0 bases, J lost 9 bases, and 11 bases stayed unmatched. Per germline, CDR1 SGDLS and CDR2 YYNGEE. This CDR3 is 17 amino acids long. CDR3 region: CASSVAPLAGVQSEQFF. The CDR3 DNA follows: TGTGCCAGCAGCGTAGCCCCACTAGCGGGAGTTCAAAGTGAGCAGTTCTTC.

This clonotype was observed many times. V is TRBV29-1 and J is TRBJ1-2; the D gene is possibly TRBD1 (5 bases). Germline assignment: CDR1 SQVTM and CDR2 ANQGSEA. Between the trimmed V and J ends, which lost 0 bases and 3 bases, there was a span of 14 bases. The CDR3 is 15 amino acids. The CDR3 DNA reads as TGCAGCGTTGAAGAGGCCAAGGGGTTCGACTATGGCTACACCTTC. As protein: CSVEEAKGFDYGYTF. Full variable domain (outside the CDR3, taken from reference TRBV29-1 and TRBJ1-2): SAVISQKPSRDICQRGTSLTIQCQVDSQVTMMFWYRQQPGQSLTLIATANQGSEATYESGFVIDKFPISRPNLTFSTLTVSNMSPEDSSIYLCSVEEAKGFDYGYTFGSGTRLTVV.

This clonotype has more than one count but fewer than ten. The V gene is TRBV7-2, the J gene TRBJ2-7; TRBD1 agrees at 9 bases. There are 18 residues in the CDR3. V was clipped by 3 bases and J by 4 bases; unmatched bases: 16. CDR1 is SGHTA, CDR2 FQGNSA, per germline. The CDR3 region is CASSLRTLVGQGFYEQYF. Here the CDR3 DNA reads TGTGCCAGCAGCTTGAGAACGCTTGTTGGACAGGGGTTTTACGAGCAGTACTTC.

The chain is built from TRBV12-3 or TRBV12-4 and TRBJ2-1; D may be TRBD1 (6 bases). The CDR3 length is 16 residues. Trimming took 7 bases from V and 2 from J, leaving 18 bases between them. CDR3 amino acids: CASNQPGQGPYNEQFF. In nucleotides, the CDR3 is TGTGCCAGCAACCAGCCGGGACAAGGCCCCTACAATGAGCAGTTCTTC.

The chain uses TRBV20-1 and TRBJ2-1; possible D gene TRBD1, 5 bases. The better agreement between TRBJ2-7 and the DNA end casts doubt on the J call. The CDR3 is 15 amino acids. Germline V CDR1 and CDR2: DFQATT, SNEGSKA (reference sequence). The chain's CDR3 is CSAREVWQGKDEQYF. The CDR3, as DNA: TGCAGTGCTAGAGAGGTGTGGCAGGGTAAGGACGAGCAGTACTTC.

The sample holds many counts of this clonotype. The chain employs TRBV14 and TRBJ2-5; D is possibly TRBD2 (6 bases). V shed 1 base and J shed 4 bases, with 7 bases lying between them. This CDR3 is 13 amino acids long. Germline values: CDR1 SGHDN, CDR2 FVKESK. For the CDR3, the DNA is TGTGCCAGCAGCCAAGGACTAGGAGAGACCCAGTACTTC. Residues: CASSQGLGETQYF.

This clonotype was picked up one time. CDR3 region: CASSEGGGIYNEQFF. The DNA for the CDR3 is TGCGCCAGCAGTGAAGGGGGGGGCATCTACAATGAGCAGTTCTTC. The chain joins TRBV10-1 to TRBJ2-1, with a tentative D call TRBD2 (7 bases). V was pared by 3 bases and J by 3 bases, with 12 bases between. The CDR3 length is 15 residues. Germline loops: CDR1 WNHNN, CDR2 SYGVQD (reference sequence).

This clonotype was seen only a few times. This sequence joins TRBV27 and TRBJ1-4; D possibly corresponds to TRBD1 (6 bases). Germline V gene sequence: CDR1 MNHEY, CDR2 SMNVEV (reference sequence). The CDR3 length is 16 residues. The V and J ends lost 5 bases and 3 bases respectively, with 16 bases between them. The CDR3 region is CASSLHPDRPNEKLFF. The CDR3 DNA reads as TGTGCCAGCAGTCTTCATCCCGACAGGCCTAATGAAAAACTGTTTTTT.

At least ten counts were recorded for this clonotype. The J gene is TRBJ2-1, the V gene TRBV7-2, with TRBD2 identical over 9 bases. Germline assignment: CDR1 SGHTA and CDR2 FQGNSA. Losses at the gene ends were 4 bases for V and 2 bases for J; bases not matched to a gene: 0. This CDR3 spans 14 amino acids. CDR3 sequence (DNA): TGTGCCAGCAGCTCTAGCGGGACCTACAATGAGCAGTTCTTC. Translating it yields CASSSSGTYNEQFF.

This chain uses TRBV6-6 with TRBJ2-5; 13 bases are a match to TRBD2. Per germline, CDR1 MNHNY and CDR2 SVGAGI (reference sequence). V trimming: 5 bases; J trimming: 4 bases; junction bases outside the gene matches: 10. This CDR3 contains 17 residues. The chain's CDR3 is CASSRTSGSAGGETQYF. CDR3 DNA sequence: TGTGCCAGCAGTCGGACTAGCGGGAGTGCGGGCGGAGAGACCCAGTACTTC.

This clonotype was recorded a few times. CDR3 nucleotides: TGTGCCAGCAGCTTGTGGGGAACCAAAAACATTCAGTACTTC. This sequence encodes CASSLWGTKNIQYF. The V and J genes are TRBV5-5 and TRBJ2-4; D not resolved. The CDR3 spans 14 residues. V shed 1 base and J shed 2 bases, with 7 bases lying between them. Germline V gene data show CDR1 as SGHKS and CDR2 as YYEKEE (reference sequence).

This chain connects TRBV5-5 to TRBJ2-7, with D hard to call. There are 14 residues in the CDR3. The V gene lost 1 base and the J gene lost 2 bases, with 10 bases spanning the gap. Germline V gives CDR1 SGHKS, CDR2 YYEKEE (reference sequence). The CDR3 region has the DNA TGTGCCAGCAGCTTGCTGTCTGACCCCTACGAGCAGTACTTC. Protein sequence: CASSLLSDPYEQYF.

This chain uses TRBV20-1 with TRBJ2-1, with 9 bases identical to TRBD2. CDR1 and CDR2 from the germline V gene are DFQATT and SNEGSKA (reference sequence). The CDR3 covers 14 residues. V shed 6 bases, J shed 15 bases, and the junction held 18 bases outside the gene matches. The CDR3 DNA follows: TGCAGTGCCAGGCCGACTAGCGGCACCCAGGCGGGGTTCTTC. Translating gives CSARPTSGTQAGFF.

This clonotype turned up a few times. This chain joins TRBV20-1 and TRBJ2-5; 8 positions agree with TRBD2. The trim removed 5 bases at V and 2 bases at J, leaving 7 bases unmatched. From germline, CDR1 is DFQATT and CDR2 SNEGSKA (reference sequence). CDR3 length: 14 amino acids. CDR3 in DNA: TGCAGTGCTCACCGGGAGGGGGGGCAAGAGACCCAGTACTTC. Protein sequence: CSAHREGGQETQYF.

Concerning this clonotype itself: A much larger clone differs by one base, so this may be a read error. The CDR3 region is CASSVSVEANVLTF. The CDR3 nucleotides read TGTGCCAGCAGCGTATCAGTGGAGGCCAACGTCCTGACTTTC. This chain joins TRBV7-9 and TRBJ2-6; D unclear. The CDR3 runs 14 residues. V was pared by 5 bases and J by 6 bases, with 11 bases between. CDR1 SEHNR and CDR2 FQNEAQ come from the germline V gene (reference sequence).

This clonotype was seen only a few times. The chain couples TRBV4-2 to TRBJ1-2, with D unclear. This CDR3 has 14 amino acids. Germline CDR1 and CDR2: LGHNA and YNFKEQ. The ends were cut back, 0 bases at V and 5 bases at J, with 10 bases in the middle. The CDR3 nucleotides are TGTGCCAGCAGCCAAGAGGAGAAAGGATATGGCTACACCTTC. Translation: CASSQEEKGYGYTF.

The rearrangement links TRBV11-2 to TRBJ1-1; D ambiguous. This CDR3 is built from 14 residues. Trimming removed 3 bases at V and 0 bases at J, with 8 bases between. Germline assignment: CDR1 SGHAT and CDR2 FQNNGV. The CDR3 spells CASSFPGVNTEAFF. The CDR3 DNA sequence: TGTGCCAGCAGCTTCCCTGGGGTGAACACTGAAGCTTTCTTT.

The chain carries TRBV12-3 or TRBV12-4 and TRBJ2-4; D uncertain. The end of the DNA fits TRBJ2-7 better, so the J call may be wrong. The CDR3 length is 14 residues. The CDR3 here is CASSLAGPESEQYF. The CDR3 nucleotides are TGTGCCAGCAGTTTAGCTGGCCCTGAATCCGAGCAGTACTTC.

The genes are TRBV5-1 and TRBJ2-5; TRBD2 aligns across 15 bases. The CDR3 consists of 18 residues. The ends lost 4 bases at V and 2 bases at J; junction bases unmatched: 9. Germline lookup yields CDR1 SGHRS and CDR2 YFSETQ. Here the CDR3 reads CASSRKTGTSGGQETQYF. The CDR3 bases are TGCGCCAGCAGCCGTAAAACCGGGACTAGCGGGGGGCAAGAGACCCAGTACTTC. Full variable domain (rest looked up from reference TRBV5-1 and TRBJ2-5): KAGVTQTPRYLIKTRGQQVTLSCSPISGHRSVSWYQQTPGQGLQFLFEYFSETQRNKGNFPGRFSGRQFSNSRSEMNVSTLELGDSALYLCASSRKTGTSGGQETQYFGPGTRLLVL.

This clonotype was counted at least ten times. The V call is TRBV6-5, the J call TRBJ2-7; possibly TRBD1 for D (5 bases). Germline V CDR1 and CDR2: MNHEY, SVGAGI. The CDR3 runs to 12 residues. V was clipped by 4 bases and J by 6 bases, with 10 bases between them. CDR3 nucleotides: TGTGCCAGCAGTTTCCAGGGTGGCGAGCAGTACTTC. Translation: CASSFQGGEQYF.

This sequence joins TRBV20-1 and TRBJ2-7; 7 bases fit TRBD1. Trimming removed 6 bases from V and 4 bases from J; junction bases left unmatched: 12. This CDR3 has 14 residues. Germline V gene lookup returns CDR1 DFQATT and CDR2 SNEGSKA (reference sequence). The CDR3 reads CSARDSQKMYEQYF. In nucleotides, the CDR3 is TGCAGTGCCAGGGACAGTCAAAAAATGTACGAGCAGTACTTC.

The rearrangement links TRBV13 to TRBJ2-7; TRBD1 aligns across 9 bases. The CDR3 totals 15 residues. The junction had 7 bases not matched to a gene; V was cut back by 4 bases and J by 3 bases. The germline V gene has CDR1 PRHDT and CDR2 FYEKMQ (reference sequence). The CDR3 loop is CASSSRGTGFYEQYF. Here the CDR3 DNA reads TGTGCCAGCAGCTCTCGGGGGACAGGGTTCTACGAGCAGTACTTC.

This clonotype was seen only a few times. V usage is TRBV12-3 or TRBV12-4 and J usage is TRBJ1-6; D uncertain. This CDR3 is 13 amino acids long. The germline V and J ends were trimmed by 3 bases and 5 bases, with 5 bases remaining between them. CDR3 nucleotides: TGTGCCAGCAGTTTTCCCAATAATTCACCCCTCCACTTT. It yields the protein CASSFPNNSPLHF.

As for this clonotype: Compared with germline, one end of the junction differs, possibly owing to a read error. The V and J genes are TRBV20-1 and TRBJ2-7; 8 positions match TRBD2. The V gene's germline CDR1 is DFQATT and CDR2 SNEGSKA (reference sequence). The CDR3 length is 16 residues. This chain's CDR3 is CSAGDLLAASSYEQYF. The CDR3, as DNA: TGCAGTGCTGGAGACCTACTAGCGGCCAGCTCCTACGAGCAGTACTTC.

The chain carries TRBV13 and TRBJ2-5; possibly TRBD1 or TRBD2 for D (5 bases each). Between the trimmed V and J ends, which lost 5 bases and 1 base, there was a span of 11 bases. Per germline, CDR1 PRHDT and CDR2 FYEKMQ (reference sequence). CDR3 length: 14 amino acids. The CDR3 DNA sequence: TGTGCCAGCAGCATAGCCGGGACCCAAGAGACCCAGTACTTC. This translates into CASSIAGTQETQYF.